Presented here are 25 T cell receptor beta chains from one specimen sequenced in a study of post-analysis software for immune sequencing data. Their antigens remain unidentified. TCR beta cDNA libraries included unique molecular identifiers. TCRdb ran MiXCR on the PCR reads and lists one entry per CDR3 protein. Of about 430,000 distinct CDR3 sequences in the sample, approximately 42% were seen once. Findings and limits, study-wide: Roughly five TRBV segments occurring more often in patients than controls included TRBV5-6, TRBV5-1 and TRBV20-1.

Input material: blood. The receptors stem from a girl aged 2 to 10 with multiple sclerosis.

This clonotype was picked up a small number of times. This chain joins TRBV7-2 and TRBJ2-7, with D tentatively TRBD1 (6 bases). Trimming took 4 bases from V and 7 from J, leaving 8 bases between them. CDR3 size: 11 residues. Germline-derived CDR1 and CDR2 are SGHTA and FQGNSA. As DNA, the CDR3 is TGTGCCAGCAGCTGGGGGCTGGAGCAGTACTTC. Translating it yields CASSWGLEQYF.

The chain uses TRBV28 and TRBJ2-1; D assignment may be TRBD1 or TRBD2 (5 bases each). CDR3 length equals 14 residues. Germline CDR1 is MDHEN and CDR2 is SYDVKM. Trimming took 5 bases from V and 6 from J, leaving 14 bases between them. CDR3 amino acids: CASSDSGTPNEQFF. DNA of the CDR3: TGTGCCAGCAGTGACTCCGGGACCCCCAATGAGCAGTTCTTC. Full variable domain (outside the CDR3, taken from reference TRBV28 and TRBJ2-1): DVKVTQSSRYLVKRTGEKVFLECVQDMDHENMFWYRQDPGLGLRLIYFSYDVKMKEKGDIPEGYSVSREKKERFSLILESASTNQTSMYLCASSDSGTPNEQFFGPGTRLTVL.

The chain carries TRBV7-2 and TRBJ1-4; possible D gene TRBD1, 5 bases. The CDR3 sequence is 15 residues long. Germline values: CDR1 SGHTA, CDR2 FQGNSA. V was cut by 1 base and J by 2 bases, with 8 bases left in between. This CDR3 reads CASSLVGTTNEKLFF. CDR3 in DNA: TGTGCCAGCAGCTTAGTAGGGACTACTAATGAAAAACTGTTTTTT. Using reference TRBV7-2 and TRBJ1-4 for the parts outside the CDR3, the full variable domain is GAGVSQSPSNKVTEKGKDVELRCDPISGHTALYWYRQSLGQGLEFLIYFQGNSAPDKSGLPSDRFSAERTGGSVSTLTIQRTQQEDSAVYLCASSLVGTTNEKLFFGSGTQLSVL.

The rearrangement uses TRBV7-9 and TRBJ1-2; D is undetermined. Germline V gene lookup returns CDR1 SEHNR and CDR2 FQNEAQ (reference sequence). V shed 3 bases and J shed 0 bases, with 11 bases lying between them. The CDR3 covers 15 residues. The CDR3 DNA sequence: TGTGCCAGCAGCTTGCCGACGGAAACTAACTATGGCTACACCTTC. As protein: CASSLPTETNYGYTF. Combining the CDR3 with reference TRBV7-9 and TRBJ1-2 gives the whole variable domain DTGVSQNPRHKITKRGQNVTFRCDPISEHNRLYWYRQTLGQGPEFLTYFQNEAQLEKSRLLSDRFSAERPKGSFSTLEIQRTEQGDSAMYLCASSLPTETNYGYTFGSGTRLTVV.

This clonotype was detected only a few times. The chain employs TRBV7-2 and TRBJ2-7; TRBD2 matches at 9 bases. V was clipped by 4 bases and J by 1 base; unmatched bases: 11. Germline V gene lookup returns CDR1 SGHTA and CDR2 FQGNSA. The CDR3 is 17 amino acids. CDR3 DNA sequence: TGTGCCAGCAGCTCAGGACCTAGCGGGGCTTTATCCTACGAGCAGTACTTC. This gives the protein CASSSGPSGALSYEQYF.

This clonotype was counted a single time. This rearrangement joins TRBV5-1 to TRBJ2-7; 7 bases map to TRBD2. The V gene's germline CDR1 is SGHRS and CDR2 YFSETQ. The CDR3 consists of 14 residues. V was pared by 3 bases and J by 7 bases, with 10 bases of the junction left unmatched. As DNA, the CDR3 is TGCGCCAGCAGCTGGGGAGGGAACTACAATGAGCAGTACTTC. As protein: CASSWGGNYNEQYF.

The rearrangement joins TRBV4-1 to TRBJ2-3; 8 bases line up with TRBD2. The V segment lost 1 base and the J segment 3 bases; nucleotides outside the gene matches: 9. This CDR3 spans 17 amino acids. CDR1 and CDR2 from the germline V gene are MGHRA and YSYEKL. This CDR3 reads CASSQGPVTSGTDTQYF. In nucleotides, the CDR3 is TGCGCCAGCAGCCAAGGCCCCGTTACTAGCGGAACAGATACGCAGTATTTT.

This chain links TRBV21-1 with TRBJ2-4; TRBD2, as called in the table, went unchecked against the DNA. TRBV21-1 is described as a pseudogene. This CDR3 spans 19 amino acids. The CDR3 region is CASSKGGLAGGPDKNIQYF. The CDR3 DNA reads TGTGCCAGCAGCAAAGGGGGACTAGCGGGAGGGCCTGACAAAAACATTCAGTACTTC.

The chain couples TRBV5-1 to TRBJ1-1; D remains ambiguous. V lost 3 bases and J lost 10, with 19 bases in between. CDR1 and CDR2 (germline): SGHRS, YFSETQ. CDR3 length equals 14 residues. The CDR3 nucleotides read TGCGCCAGCAGCTACGGACCCGCGCCCGAGGGAGCTTTCTTT. It is translated as CASSYGPAPEGAFF.

The table lists this clonotype with a count of one. V and J are TRBV20-1 and TRBJ1-6, with D hard to call. This CDR3 has 15 amino acids. Germline assignment: CDR1 DFQATT and CDR2 SNEGSKA (reference sequence). Trimming stripped 1 base from V and 8 bases from J, with 15 bases between. DNA of the CDR3: TGCAGTGCTAGAGGGTTTAATGGCGGGGATTCACCCCTCCACTTT. This sequence encodes CSARGFNGGDSPLHF.

The chain links TRBV12-5 to TRBJ1-5; the D is unclear. The V end lost 6 bases, the J end lost 3 bases, and 12 bases lay between the germline ends. The germline V gene has CDR1 LGHNT and CDR2 FRNRAP. The CDR3 sequence is 14 residues long. CDR3 amino acids: CASGSGQTNQPQHF. The CDR3 DNA sequence: TGTGCTAGTGGCAGCGGCCAGACCAATCAGCCCCAGCATTTT.

This clonotype was detected only a few times. This chain links TRBV29-1 with TRBJ1-2, with 7 bases lining up with TRBD1. V shed 5 bases, J shed 4 bases, and the junction held 13 bases outside the gene matches. Germline assignment: CDR1 SQVTM and CDR2 ANQGSEA. CDR3 length: 15 residues. CDR3 nucleotides: TGCAGCGTTTCTTCGACAGGGCCGAACAGCTATGGCTACACCTTC. It yields the protein CSVSSTGPNSYGYTF.

This clonotype was detected a few times. V usage is TRBV4-1 and J usage is TRBJ2-1; 8 bases match TRBD1. CDR1 is MGHRA and CDR2 is YSYEKL in the germline V gene. There are 16 residues in the CDR3. The trim removed 5 bases at V and 1 base at J, leaving 7 bases unmatched. CDR3 DNA: TGCGCCAGCAGCTTATCACAGGGGGGATCCTACAATGAGCAGTTCTTC. This encodes CASSLSQGGSYNEQFF.

The rearrangement links TRBV7-2 to TRBJ2-3; TRBD2 matches at 7 bases. This CDR3 has 13 amino acids. The V segment lost 4 bases and the J segment 4 bases; nucleotides outside the gene matches: 2. Germline V CDR1 and CDR2: SGHTA, FQGNSA. The CDR3, as DNA: TGTGCCAGCAGCTCTAGCGGCTCAGATACGCAGTATTTT. It codes for CASSSSGSDTQYF.

The CDR3 region is CASSLTGVSKNIQYF. The CDR3 nucleotides read TGTGCCAGCAGCTTAACAGGGGTATCCAAAAACATTCAGTACTTC. J is TRBJ2-4 and V is TRBV7-3; D possibly corresponds to TRBD1 (5 bases). Germline V gives CDR1 SGHTA, CDR2 FQGTGA. CDR3 length: 15 amino acids. The V end lost 0 bases, the J end lost 2 bases, and 8 bases lay between the germline ends.

This chain uses TRBV20-1 with TRBJ2-7; D is possibly TRBD1 (5 bases). V shed 6 bases and J shed 4 bases, with 16 bases lying between them. The CDR3 is made up of 13 amino acids. The germline CDR1 and CDR2 sequences are DFQATT and SNEGSKA (reference sequence). The CDR3 reads CSASPDTPYEQYF. The CDR3 nucleotides read TGCAGTGCGAGCCCGGACACTCCTTACGAGCAGTACTTC.

The chain uses TRBV7-9 and TRBJ1-1; possibly TRBD1 for D (6 bases). The germline gives CDR1 SEHNR, CDR2 FQNEAQ (reference sequence). This CDR3 comprises 14 residues. V dropped 3 bases and J dropped 1 base, with 9 bases sitting between them. The CDR3 here is CASSFQQGNTEAFF. CDR3 bases: TGTGCCAGCAGCTTTCAACAGGGGAACACTGAAGCTTTCTTT.

This clonotype was picked up a small number of times. The chain recombines TRBV7-2 with TRBJ1-2, with a tentative D call TRBD1 (5 bases). V gave up 5 bases and J gave up 3 bases, with 13 bases separating them. CDR1 SGHTA and CDR2 FQGNSA come from the germline V gene. The CDR3 length is 14 residues. This chain's CDR3 is CASSARDVDYGYTF. The CDR3 region has the DNA TGTGCCAGCAGCGCCCGGGACGTGGACTATGGCTACACCTTC.

This chain uses TRBV7-8 with TRBJ2-1; 8 bases agree with TRBD2. The germline gives CDR1 SGHVS, CDR2 FQNEAQ. The junction had 9 bases not matched to a gene; V was cut back by 5 bases and J by 6 bases. The CDR3 is made up of 15 amino acids. The CDR3 nucleotides read TGTGCCAGCAGCCCCCGGGGAGCGGGAGTCAATGAGCAGTTCTTC. Its protein is CASSPRGAGVNEQFF.

This clonotype has more than one count but fewer than ten. The rearrangement joins TRBV10-3 to TRBJ2-1; TRBD2 is a possible D gene (5 bases). The V end was cut by 5 bases, the J end by 4 bases, with 9 bases between. The CDR3 extends over 13 amino acids. Germline values: CDR1 ENHRY, CDR2 SYGVKD. CDR3 region: CAISREGYNEQFF. The CDR3 bases are TGTGCCATCAGTCGGGAAGGGTACAATGAGCAGTTCTTC.

The chain joins TRBV29-1 to TRBJ2-2; D may be TRBD1 (5 bases). Germline loops: CDR1 SQVTM, CDR2 ANQGSEA. This CDR3 region has 13 residues. Trimming cost V 4 bases and J 5 bases, with 11 bases left between them. For the CDR3, the DNA is TGCAGCGTTGTGACAGAAAATACCGGGGAGCTGTTTTTT. It yields the protein CSVVTENTGELFF.

J is TRBJ1-1 and V is TRBV7-6; 9 nucleotides line up with TRBD1. This CDR3 is 17 amino acids long. J was trimmed by 6 bases and V by 5 bases; bases with no gene match: 16. Germline V gene lookup returns CDR1 SGHVS and CDR2 FNYEAQ. The CDR3 region has the DNA TGTGCCAGCAGCCCAAACCCGGGACAGGGTTGGATCGCTGAAGCTTTCTTT. Protein product: CASSPNPGQGWIAEAFF.

This clonotype was observed a few times. This sequence joins TRBV10-3 and TRBJ2-4, with 8 nucleotides matching TRBD1. V shed 6 bases, J shed 8 bases, and the junction held 3 bases outside the gene matches. The CDR3 sequence is 12 residues long. In germline, CDR1 is ENHRY, CDR2 SYGVKD. CDR3 region: CAISDRGHIQYF. CDR3 DNA sequence: TGTGCCATCAGCGACAGGGGTCACATTCAGTACTTC.

V usage is TRBV20-1 and J usage is TRBJ2-5, with unresolved D. V was pared by 7 bases and J by 3 bases, with 6 bases between. CDR1 DFQATT and CDR2 SNEGSKA come from the germline V gene (reference sequence). The CDR3 totals 10 residues. CDR3 protein: CSVLEETQYF. In DNA, the CDR3 is TGCAGTGTCTTAGAAGAGACCCAGTACTTC.

This clonotype showed up just a few times. CDR3 loop: CASSDLTGGYEQYF. The CDR3, as DNA: TGTGCCAGCAGTGACCTGACAGGGGGCTACGAGCAGTACTTC. V gene TRBV2 combines with J gene TRBJ2-7; 9 bases are shared with TRBD1. V trimming: 3 bases; J trimming: 3 bases; junction bases outside the gene matches: 3. This CDR3 has 14 residues. Per germline, CDR1 SNHLY and CDR2 FYNNEI.